This TCR beta chain was profiled in a study of T-cell memory formation after mild COVID-19. TCRdb re-derived calls from the 5' RACE reads in MiXCR, one entry per CDR3 protein. There are more than 450,000 distinct CDR3 sequences in the sample; more than 15% occur only once, and approximately 12% lies in the top ten. Worth noting for this clonotype: The antigen is unknown.

Study-wide findings and caveats: Pre-infection memory carried some responding clones, suggesting that cross-reactive memory joined.

Trimming stripped 1 base from V and 7 bases from J, with 13 bases between. The CDR3 contains 14 residues. Germline V gene data show CDR1 as LGHDT and CDR2 as YNNKEL (reference sequence). The sequencing input was PBMCs or a T cell subset sorted from them (not recorded which). The chain combines TRBV3-1 with TRBJ2-5; D is undetermined. This clonotype was obtained from an adult woman who had mild COVID-19 (a few samples of this study predate the infection). Cell type and time point are not known. The CDR3 region is CASSQVIRSGTQYF. As DNA, the CDR3 is TGTGCCAGCAGCCAAGTAATCCGCTCAGGGACCCAGTACTTC.